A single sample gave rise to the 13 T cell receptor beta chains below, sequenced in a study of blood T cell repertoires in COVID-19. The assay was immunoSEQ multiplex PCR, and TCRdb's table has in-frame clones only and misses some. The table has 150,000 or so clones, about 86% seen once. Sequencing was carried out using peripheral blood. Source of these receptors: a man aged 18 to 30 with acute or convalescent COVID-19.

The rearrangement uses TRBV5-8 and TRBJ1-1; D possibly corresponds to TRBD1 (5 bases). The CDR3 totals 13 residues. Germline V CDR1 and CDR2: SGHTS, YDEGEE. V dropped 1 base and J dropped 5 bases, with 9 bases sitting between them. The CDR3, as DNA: TGTGCCAGCAGCTTGCCAGGGCAGACTGAAGCTTTCTTT. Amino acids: CASSLPGQTEAFF.

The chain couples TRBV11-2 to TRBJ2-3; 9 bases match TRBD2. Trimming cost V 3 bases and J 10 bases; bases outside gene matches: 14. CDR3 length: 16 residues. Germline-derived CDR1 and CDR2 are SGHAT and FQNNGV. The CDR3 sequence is CASSFLETSGGGAQYF. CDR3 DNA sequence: TGTGCCAGCAGCTTTCTTGAGACTAGCGGAGGAGGGGCGCAGTATTTT.

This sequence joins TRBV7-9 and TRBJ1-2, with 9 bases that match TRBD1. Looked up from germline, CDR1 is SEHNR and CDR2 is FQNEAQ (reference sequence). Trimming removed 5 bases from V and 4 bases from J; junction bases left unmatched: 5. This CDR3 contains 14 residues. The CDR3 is CASSPQDRGYGYTF. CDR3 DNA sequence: TGTGCCAGCAGCCCCCAGGACAGGGGCTATGGCTACACCTTC. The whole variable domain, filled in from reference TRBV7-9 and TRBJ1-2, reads DTGVSQNPRHKITKRGQNVTFRCDPISEHNRLYWYRQTLGQGPEFLTYFQNEAQLEKSRLLSDRFSAERPKGSFSTLEIQRTEQGDSAMYLCASSPQDRGYGYTFGSGTRLTVV.

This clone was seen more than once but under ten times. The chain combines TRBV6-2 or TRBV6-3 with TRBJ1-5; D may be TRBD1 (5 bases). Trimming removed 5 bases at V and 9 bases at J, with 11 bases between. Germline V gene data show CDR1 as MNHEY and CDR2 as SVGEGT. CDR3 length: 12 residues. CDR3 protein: CASSQQGGPQHF. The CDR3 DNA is TGTGCCAGCAGTCAGCAGGGAGGGCCCCAGCATTTT.

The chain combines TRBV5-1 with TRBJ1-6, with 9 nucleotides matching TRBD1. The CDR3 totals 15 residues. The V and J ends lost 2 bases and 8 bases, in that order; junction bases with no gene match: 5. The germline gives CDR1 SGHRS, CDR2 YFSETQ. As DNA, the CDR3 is TGCGCCAGCAGCTTCCGGGACAGGGAGTATTCACCCCTCCACTTT. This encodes CASSFRDREYSPLHF.

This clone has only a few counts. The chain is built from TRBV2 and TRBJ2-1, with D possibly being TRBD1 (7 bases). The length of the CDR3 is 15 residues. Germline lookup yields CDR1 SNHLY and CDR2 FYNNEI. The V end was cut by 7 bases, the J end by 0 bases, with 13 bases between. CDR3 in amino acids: CASTRGASSYNEQFF. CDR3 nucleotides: TGTGCCAGCACCAGGGGGGCGTCCTCCTACAATGAGCAGTTCTTC.

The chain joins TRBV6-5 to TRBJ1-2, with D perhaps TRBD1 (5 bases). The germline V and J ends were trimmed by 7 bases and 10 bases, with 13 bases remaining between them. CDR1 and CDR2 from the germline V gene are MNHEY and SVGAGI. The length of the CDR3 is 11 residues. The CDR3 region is CASIGGDVYTF. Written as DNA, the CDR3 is TGTGCCAGCATCGGAGGGGATGTCTACACCTTC.

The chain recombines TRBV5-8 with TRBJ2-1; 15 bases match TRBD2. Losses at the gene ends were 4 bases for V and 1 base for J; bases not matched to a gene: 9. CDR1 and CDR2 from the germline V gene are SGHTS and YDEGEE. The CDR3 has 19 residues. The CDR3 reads CASSRLGLAGGRSYNEQFF. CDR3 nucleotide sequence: TGTGCCAGCAGCCGTCTAGGACTAGCGGGGGGGCGTTCCTACAATGAGCAGTTCTTC.

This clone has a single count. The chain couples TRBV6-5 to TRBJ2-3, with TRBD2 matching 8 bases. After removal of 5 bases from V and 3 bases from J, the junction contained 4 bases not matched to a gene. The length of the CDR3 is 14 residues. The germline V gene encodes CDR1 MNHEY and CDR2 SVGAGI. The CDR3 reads CASSPGGVTDTQYF. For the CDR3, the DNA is TGTGCCAGCAGTCCGGGGGGGGTGACAGATACGCAGTATTTT.

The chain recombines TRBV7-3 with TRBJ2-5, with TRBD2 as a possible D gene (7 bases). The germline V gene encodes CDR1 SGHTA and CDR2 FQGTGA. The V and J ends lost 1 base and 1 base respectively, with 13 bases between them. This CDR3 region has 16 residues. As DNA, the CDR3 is TGTGCCAGCAGCTTAATGGCGGGGGCCTCCCAAGAGACCCAGTACTTC. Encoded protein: CASSLMAGASQETQYF. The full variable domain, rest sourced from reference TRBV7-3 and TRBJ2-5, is GAGVSQTPSNKVTEKGKYVELRCDPISGHTALYWYRQSLGQGPEFLIYFQGTGAADDSGLPNDRFFAVRPEGSVSTLKIQRTERGDSAVYLCASSLMAGASQETQYFGPGTRLLVL.

The CDR3 protein is CASSMSGGTDTQYF. CDR3 in DNA: TGTGCCAGTAGTATGAGCGGGGGGACAGATACGCAGTATTTT. The chain employs TRBV19 and TRBJ2-3; 9 nucleotides agree with TRBD2. The length of the CDR3 is 14 residues. With V trimmed by 3 bases and J by 3 bases, 1 base remained unmatched. Germline values: CDR1 LNHDA, CDR2 SQIVND (reference sequence).

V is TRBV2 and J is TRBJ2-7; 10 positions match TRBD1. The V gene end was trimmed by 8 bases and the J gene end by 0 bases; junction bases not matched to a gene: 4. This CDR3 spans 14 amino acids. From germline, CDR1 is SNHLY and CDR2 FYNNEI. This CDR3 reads CASARQGASYEQYV. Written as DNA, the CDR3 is TGTGCCAGCGCCAGACAGGGGGCCTCCTACGAGCAGTACGTC.

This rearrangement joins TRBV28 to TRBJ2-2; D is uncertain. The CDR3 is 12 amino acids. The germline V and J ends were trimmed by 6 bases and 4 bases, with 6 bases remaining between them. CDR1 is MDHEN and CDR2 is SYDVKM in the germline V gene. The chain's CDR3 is CASRRGTGELFF. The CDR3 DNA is TGTGCCAGCAGGCGAGGCACCGGGGAGCTGTTTTTT.